This T cell receptor (beta chain) derives from a study of T cells after yellow fever vaccination (dated by TCRdb to about 2019). Turning to the overall study: Libraries from fractions with low cell numbers were prepared with the SMART-Seq v4 Ultra Low Input RNA kit. To track T-cell clones before and after primary and booster YFV17D yellow fever vaccination, bulk TCR alpha and beta repertoires were sequenced longitudinally. The cohort comprised two healthy male donors, one aged 18 to 29 and one aged 30 to 40 years. Bulk PBMC replicates and cell subsets were isolated from blood drawn at multiple timepoints before and after both primary and secondary immunization. What the study reported, not specific to this receptor: After the booster, most of the clones that had expanded following primary vaccination were detected again (roughly 96% of CD4 and around nine tenths of CD8), which suggests that memory was broadly maintained. Only a couple of donors were included in the study, so the extent to which the findings can be generalized is limited. A small fraction of clonotypes showed up in both the CD4 and CD8 compartments, probably as a result of convergent recombination. Computational filtering was required because FACS-sorted repertoires could contain abundant contaminating clonotypes from the bulk population. Compared with the primary T-cell response, the secondary T-cell response was weaker but faster, peaking on day 5 rather than day 15.

Trimming takes 0 bases from V and 3 bases from J, and the germline ends sit 6 bases apart. In the germline V gene (reference sequence), CDR1 corresponds to GTSNPN and CDR2 to SVGIG. Its CDR3 holds 12 amino acids, cysteine through phenylalanine. Only the CDR3 portion is preserved as DNA: 36 bases, with reading frame beginning at the first base. TCR cDNA was made using 5'RACE template switching, a step that added a universal primer site and unique molecular identifiers. cDNA synthesis was primed from both the TCR alpha and TCR beta constant segments. Library amplification involved two PCR steps, and the second step added sample barcodes and sequencing adapters. Sequencing of libraries was done on Illumina HiSeq 2500 (2x100 bp) or NovaSeq (2x150 bp). As for the original processing: MIGEC handled demultiplexing of reads and collapsing into UMI consensus sequences, while MiXCR performed V(D)J alignment. Clonotypes responding to the vaccine were identified with edgeR on replicate PBMC samples, with the criteria of FDR below 0.01 and a log2 fold change above 5 up to day 15. Each bulk clonotype was labeled CD4 or CD8 based on which sequenced repertoire, CD4 or CD8, contained the clonotype at higher abundance. Clones were called with MiXCR by TCRdb after fastp trimmed the public reads at Q25, and only in-frame beta chains were retained. Rows matching on CDR3 protein sequence are summarized as one entry with the most common DNA and genes. None of the V and J calls come from the authors' own analysis; TCRdb made them. This sample is represented by under 400,000 distinct CDR3 sequences; around a tenth of them were singletons. The ten largest clones represent around 18% of the sample.

Points on this clonotype: Its antigen is unknown. Nothing much larger sits one base from this clone, and base qualities are not available.

This specimen's treatment or condition label, per the study, means: live attenuated yellow fever vaccine strain. At each blood-draw timepoint, two biological replicates of bulk PBMCs were collected. PBMCs were isolated from peripheral blood using a standard Ficoll-Paque protocol. TriZol was used to extract RNA from bulk PBMCs, CD4 and CD8 fractions, and dextramer-positive and dextramer-negative fractions. Sequencing was performed on PBMCs, taken on the day of the first yellow fever vaccination. The receptor was isolated from a man between 18 and 35 years old who received the YFV17D yellow fever vaccine. The rearrangement combines TRBV30 with TRBJ2-7, with the D gene call left open. CDR3 loop: CAWSVRGYEQYF. The DNA reads TGTGCCTGGAGTGTACGAGGCTACGAGCAGTACTTC.